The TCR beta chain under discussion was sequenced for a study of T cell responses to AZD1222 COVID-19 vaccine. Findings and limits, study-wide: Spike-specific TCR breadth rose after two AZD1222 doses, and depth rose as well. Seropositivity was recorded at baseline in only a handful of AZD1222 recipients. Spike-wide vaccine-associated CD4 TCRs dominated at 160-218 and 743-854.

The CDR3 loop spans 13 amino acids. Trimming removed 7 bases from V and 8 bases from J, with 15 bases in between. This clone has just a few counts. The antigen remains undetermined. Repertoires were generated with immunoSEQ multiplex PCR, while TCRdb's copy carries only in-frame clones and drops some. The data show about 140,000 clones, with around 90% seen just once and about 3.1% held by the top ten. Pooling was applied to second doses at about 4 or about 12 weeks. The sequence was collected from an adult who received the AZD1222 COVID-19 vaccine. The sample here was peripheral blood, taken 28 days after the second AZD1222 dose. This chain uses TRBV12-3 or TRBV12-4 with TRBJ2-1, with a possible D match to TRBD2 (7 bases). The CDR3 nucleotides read TGTGCCAGCACCAAATCGGGGGGCGATGAGCAGTTCTTC. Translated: CASTKSGGDEQFF.